This T cell receptor (beta chain) emerged from a study of cytotoxic CD8 clonotypes in ibrutinib-treated CLL. Study-wide background: Response samples were obtained once patients had received a median about 12 months of treatment, range 6 to 36. An average of around 260,000 productive templates and 94,082 productive rearrangements was obtained per sample.

Here immunoSEQ multiplex PCR was the method, and the copy in TCRdb shows in-frame clones only, minus some. Counted here are approximately 46,000 clones, nearly 70% occurring once; the ten biggest clones make up roughly 13%. Germline V gene sequence: CDR1 SQVTM, CDR2 ANQGSEA. The CDR3 extends over 12 amino acids. V lost 5 bases and J lost 5, with 13 bases in between. The rearrangement joins TRBV29-1 to TRBJ2-7; possibly TRBD1 or TRBD2 for D (5 bases each). This specimen consisted of PBMCs, obtained after 12 months of ibrutinib treatment. This receptor was obtained from a human donor with chronic lymphocytic leukemia. The CDR3 nucleotides are TGCAGCGTTTTCCGAGGGGTCGACGAGCAGTACTTC. Its protein is CSVFRGVDEQYF.